The 17 T cell receptor beta chains below all came from one sample that was sequenced in a study of breast tumors, draining lymph nodes, adjacent tissues. Each CDR3 protein is one row after TCRdb ran MiXCR on the multiplex PCR reads. The repertoire holds approximately 52,000 distinct CDR3 sequences, under 55% seen once, with approximately 10% in the top ten. The sample taken for sequencing was breast tumor tissue. The receptors here all came from a female donor with breast cancer. Some clones in this sample may be carry-over from other donors' samples.

Only a few counts were recorded for this clonotype. This could be a read error, since a much larger clone is one nucleotide away. The chain joins TRBV5-6 to TRBJ2-7, with D maybe TRBD1 (6 bases). The CDR3 contains 14 residues. Trimming pared 0 bases from V and 4 bases from J, leaving 11 bases between. Germline CDR1 reads SGHDT; CDR2 reads YYEEEE. The CDR3 region has the DNA TGTGCCAGCAGCTTGGACAGGGCTGGATACGAGCAGTACTTC. This translates into CASSLDRAGYEQYF.

This clonotype has ten or more counts. The V and J genes are TRBV19 and TRBJ2-1, with D possibly TRBD2 on 5 matching bases. The CDR3 contains 12 residues. V gave up 3 bases and J gave up 7 bases, with 7 bases separating them. CDR1 and CDR2 (germline): LNHDA, SQIVND (reference sequence). The chain's CDR3 is CASSIGGNEQFF. CDR3 bases: TGTGCCAGTAGTATTGGCGGGAATGAGCAGTTCTTC.

Notes on this clonotype: As the CDR3 is not closed by the conserved phenylalanine or tryptophan, this likely results from a read error. The DNA is left out, because the CDR3 cannot be placed on it with certainty; the CDR3 is given as TCRdb lists it. The J gene is TRBJ2-1, the V gene TRBV11-2; the DNA was not used to check the table's D call, TRBD2. The CDR3 extends over 10 residues, inclusive of both ends. Germline CDR1 SGHAT, CDR2 FQNNGV. CDR3 region: CASSFAGFAQ.

This clonotype was counted many times. This chain connects TRBV19 to TRBJ2-7, with D possibly matching TRBD2 (5 bases). V lost 3 bases, J lost 6 bases, and 15 bases lay in between. The germline V gene encodes CDR1 LNHDA and CDR2 SQIVND (reference sequence). The CDR3 sequence is 14 residues long. CDR3 coding DNA: TGTGCCAGTAGTATTGATAGGACTTTTGCCGAGCAGTACTTC. Translation: CASSIDRTFAEQYF.

The genes are TRBV10-1 and TRBJ2-7; 8 nucleotides line up with TRBD1. Germline V gene lookup returns CDR1 WNHNN and CDR2 SYGVQD (reference sequence). Trimming took 7 bases from V and 6 from J; bases not matched to a gene: 8. The CDR3 length is 13 residues. The chain's CDR3 is CASNGTGGVEQYF. The CDR3 DNA is TGCGCCAGCAACGGGACAGGCGGGGTCGAGCAGTACTTC.

This clonotype was observed at least ten times. This chain uses TRBV7-2 with TRBJ1-2, with D perhaps matching TRBD1 (6 bases). This CDR3 is built from 13 residues. With 6 bases removed from V and 5 bases from J, the gap between germline ends came to 13 bases. Per the germline V gene, CDR1 is SGHTA and CDR2 is FQGNSA. This CDR3 is CASRRQAEYGYTF. In DNA form, the CDR3 reads TGTGCCAGCAGAAGACAGGCTGAGTATGGCTACACCTTC.

This clonotype is labeled medium-sized. The gene calls are TRBV5-1 and TRBJ2-3; D is undetermined. Germline CDR1 is SGHRS and CDR2 is YFSETQ. The length of the CDR3 is 15 residues. V gave up 4 bases and J gave up 0 bases, with 12 bases separating them. This chain's CDR3 is CASSISPGSTDTQYF. The DNA of the CDR3 is TGCGCCAGCAGCATCTCACCCGGAAGCACAGATACGCAGTATTTT.

The gene calls are TRBV2 and TRBJ2-1; 9 positions agree with TRBD1. Trimming cost V 9 bases and J 7 bases; bases outside gene matches: 7. The CDR3 consists of 13 residues. CDR1 SNHLY and CDR2 FYNNEI come from the germline V gene. CDR3: CASQDRGENEQFF. Here the CDR3 DNA reads TGTGCCAGTCAGGACAGGGGAGAGAATGAGCAGTTCTTC.

This clonotype appeared many times. The chain is built from TRBV5-6 and TRBJ2-7, with D hard to call. Between the trimmed V and J ends, which lost 4 bases and 7 bases, there was a span of 6 bases. The CDR3 extends over 10 amino acids. Germline V gene data show CDR1 as SGHDT and CDR2 as YYEEEE. The CDR3 here is CASSLREQYF. CDR3 DNA sequence: TGTGCCAGCAGCCTGAGAGAGCAGTACTTC.

A single count supports this clonotype. The junction and the germline gene differ at one end; a read error may be behind it. The chain joins TRBV5-1 to TRBJ2-7, with D hard to call. This CDR3 has 13 residues. Germline V gene data show CDR1 as SGHRS and CDR2 as YFSETQ. CDR3 bases: TGCGCCAGCAACTTGGGCAGCTCCTACGAGCAGTACTTC. Translated, it gives CASNLGSSYEQYF.

This clonotype showed up many times. As DNA, the CDR3 is TGCGCCAGCAGCTTCGACAGGGCCCCCTACGAGCAGTACTTC. It yields the protein CASSFDRAPYEQYF. V gene TRBV5-1 combines with J gene TRBJ2-7, with 7 bases that match TRBD1. The ends lost 2 bases at V and 2 bases at J; junction bases unmatched: 4. Germline values: CDR1 SGHRS, CDR2 YFSETQ. The CDR3 runs 14 residues. The whole variable domain, remainder taken from reference TRBV5-1 and TRBJ2-7, is KAGVTQTPRYLIKTRGQQVTLSCSPISGHRSVSWYQQTPGQGLQFLFEYFSETQRNKGNFPGRFSGRQFSNSRSEMNVSTLELGDSALYLCASSFDRAPYEQYFGPGTRLTVT.

This clonotype appeared many times. The chain joins TRBV25-1 to TRBJ2-1; D is unresolved. The CDR3 sequence is 10 residues long. Trimming pared 3 bases from V and 10 bases from J, leaving 4 bases between. Germline values: CDR1 MGHDK, CDR2 SYGVNS. The chain's CDR3 is CASSDYEQFF. The CDR3 nucleotides read TGTGCCAGCAGTGATTACGAGCAGTTCTTC.

The CDR3 is CASSVRFGGRTGEETQYF. The CDR3 coding sequence is TGCGCCAGCAGCGTCCGTTTCGGGGGTAGGACTGGAGAAGAGACCCAGTACTTC. The chain carries TRBV4-3 and TRBJ2-5, with D possibly TRBD2 on 6 matching bases. Germline CDR1 LGHNA, CDR2 YSLEER. The CDR3 consists of 18 residues. V lost 5 bases to trimming and J lost 3 bases, with 25 bases between them.

V and J are TRBV7-2 and TRBJ1-1; the D gene is possibly TRBD1 (5 bases). This CDR3 has 13 residues. Deletions cut 6 bases from V and 5 bases from J, with 13 bases between. Per germline, CDR1 SGHTA and CDR2 FQGNSA. CDR3 residues: CASRYGARTEAFF. The CDR3 DNA reads as TGTGCCAGCAGGTACGGGGCGCGGACTGAAGCTTTCTTT.

This clonotype has at least ten counts. V is TRBV7-6 and J is TRBJ1-2; D gene uncertain. Trimming took off 2 bases at V and 8 bases at J, with 12 bases between the two ends. CDR1 and CDR2 (germline): SGHVS, FNYEAQ. The length of the CDR3 is 13 residues. CDR3 sequence reads: CASSLSGLGGYTF. As DNA, the CDR3 is TGTGCCAGCAGCTTATCGGGGTTGGGGGGCTACACCTTC.

This clonotype was recorded at least ten times. The rearrangement joins TRBV20-1 to TRBJ1-5; unclear D gene. Germline-derived CDR1 and CDR2 are DFQATT and SNEGSKA (reference sequence). The CDR3 covers 14 residues. The V end lost 6 bases, the J end lost 3 bases, and 15 bases lay between the germline ends. CDR3 in amino acids: CSAVRHTLNQPQHF. The CDR3 region has the DNA TGCAGTGCGGTGAGGCACACGCTCAATCAGCCCCAGCATTTT.

Notes on this clonotype: Relative to the germline gene, one junction end is altered; a read error may explain this. The chain recombines TRBV29-1 with TRBJ1-1; no definite D call. Germline V gene lookup returns CDR1 SQVTM and CDR2 ANQGSEA. This CDR3 is built from 14 residues. The chain's CDR3 is CSVEDSVGVTEALF. The CDR3 region has the DNA TGCAGCGTTGAAGATTCGGTAGGAGTGACTGAAGCTCTCTTT.